This T cell receptor beta chain was recorded in a study of blood T cell repertoires in COVID-19. Participant reports of clinical history set cohort assignment. Original processing notes: Reference gene primer amplification yielded estimated nucleated cell counts. Sequencing was performed with immunoSEQ multiplex PCR; in TCRdb, only in-frame clones are kept and a portion is missing. For V, J and clone size, that table is used; D and trimming come from the DNA. The sample carries 350,000 or so clones, roughly 90% recorded once. The V gene lost 3 bases and the J gene lost 0 bases, with 8 bases spanning the gap. Germline V gene lookup returns CDR1 GTSNPN and CDR2 SVGIG (reference sequence). This CDR3 contains 13 residues.

The sample comprised PBMCs or T cells enriched from blood (not recorded which). The TCR comes from a woman under 40 who had recovered from COVID-19. The V call is TRBV30, the J call TRBJ1-1; D is undetermined. CDR3 sequence: CAWRTQMNTEAFF. As DNA, the CDR3 is TGTGCCTGGAGGACACAGATGAACACTGAAGCTTTCTTT.